This T cell receptor (beta chain) was identified in a study of immune evolution from preneoplasia to lung adenocarcinoma. V was cut by 6 bases and J by 1 base, with 9 bases left in between. Germline lookup yields CDR1 SEHNR and CDR2 FQNEAQ (reference sequence). The CDR3 runs to 13 residues. The assay was immunoSEQ multiplex PCR, and TCRdb's table has in-frame clones only and misses some. The data show more than 25,000 clones, around 70% seen once. The rearrangement uses TRBV7-9 and TRBJ1-1; D not resolved. The sequenced sample was FFPE invasive lung adenocarcinoma tissue. This TCR derives from a person aged 55 to 70 with invasive lung adenocarcinoma. Some clones in this sample may be carry-over from other donors' samples. CDR3 DNA sequence: TGTGCCAGCAGTTGGGAACGGAACACTGAAGCTTTCTTT. Its translation: CASSWERNTEAFF.